This T cell receptor beta chain derives from a study of blood T cell repertoires in COVID-19. Looking at the study overall: Material from acute and convalescent COVID-19 was sourced from the United States, Italy and Spain. Nucleic acid was either cDNA or gDNA, and it came from T cells, B-cell-depleted T cells, or PBMCs.

V shed 7 bases and J shed 3 bases, with 16 bases lying between them. CDR1 and CDR2 (germline): GTSNPN, SVGIG (reference sequence). CDR3 length: 13 amino acids. Per the study methods: Amplification of reference gene primers provided the estimated nucleated cell counts. Sequencing was performed with immunoSEQ multiplex PCR; in TCRdb, only in-frame clones are kept and a portion is missing. V and J calls and clone size are copied from that table; D and trimming were computed from the DNA. There are some 220,000 clones in the sample; about 83% occur only once, and 4% lies in the top ten. The chain has TRBV30 and TRBJ2-7; perhaps TRBD1 as D (6 bases). This receptor was taken from a middle-aged man with acute or convalescent COVID-19. The sequenced material came from peripheral blood. CDR3 coding DNA: TGTGCCTCTGACCGAGGACAGTACTACGAGCAGTACTTC. Amino acids: CASDRGQYYEQYF.